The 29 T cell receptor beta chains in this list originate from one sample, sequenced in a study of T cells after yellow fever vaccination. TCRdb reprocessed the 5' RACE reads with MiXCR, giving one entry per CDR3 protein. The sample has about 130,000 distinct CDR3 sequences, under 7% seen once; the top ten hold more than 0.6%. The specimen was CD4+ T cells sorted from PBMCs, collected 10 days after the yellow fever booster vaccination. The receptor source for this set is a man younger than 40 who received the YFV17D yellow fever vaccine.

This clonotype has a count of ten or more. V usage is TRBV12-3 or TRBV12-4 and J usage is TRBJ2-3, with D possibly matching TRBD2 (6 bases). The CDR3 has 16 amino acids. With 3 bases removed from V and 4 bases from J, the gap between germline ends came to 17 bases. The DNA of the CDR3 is TGTGCCAGCAGTTTCAGTTCGGGAGTTCAGGCAGATACGCAGTATTTT. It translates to CASSFSSGVQADTQYF.

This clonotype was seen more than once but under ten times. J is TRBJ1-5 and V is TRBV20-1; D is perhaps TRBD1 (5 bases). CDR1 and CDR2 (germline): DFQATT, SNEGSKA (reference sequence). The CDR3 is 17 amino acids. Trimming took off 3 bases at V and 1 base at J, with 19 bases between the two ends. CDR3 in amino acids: CSASGAGGAGSNQPQHF. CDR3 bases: TGCAGTGCTAGTGGGGCTGGGGGAGCGGGGAGCAATCAGCCCCAGCATTTT.

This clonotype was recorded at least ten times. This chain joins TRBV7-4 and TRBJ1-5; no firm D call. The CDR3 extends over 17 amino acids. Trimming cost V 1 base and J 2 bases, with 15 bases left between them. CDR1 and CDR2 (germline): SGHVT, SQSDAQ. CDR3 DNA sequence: TGTGCCAGCAGCTTAGGGTGGGGTAATTGCGGCAATCAGCCCCAGCATTTT. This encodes CASSLGWGNCGNQPQHF. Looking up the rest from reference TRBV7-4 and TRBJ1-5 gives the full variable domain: GAGVSQSPRYKVAKRGRDVALRCDSISGHVTLYWYRQTLGQGSEVLTYSQSDAQRDKSGRPSGRFSAERPERSVSTLKIQRTEQGDSAVYLCASSLGWGNCGNQPQHFGDGTRLSIL.

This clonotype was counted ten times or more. This CDR3 is CSAVAASGRPSSEQYF. The CDR3 nucleotides are TGCAGTGCTGTGGCGGCTAGCGGGAGGCCCTCAAGCGAGCAGTACTTC. The V call is TRBV20-1, the J call TRBJ2-7; the match to TRBD2 covers 11 bases. This CDR3 has 16 amino acids. Germline CDR1 is DFQATT and CDR2 is SNEGSKA (reference sequence). The V gene end was trimmed by 5 bases and the J gene end by 6 bases; junction bases not matched to a gene: 15.

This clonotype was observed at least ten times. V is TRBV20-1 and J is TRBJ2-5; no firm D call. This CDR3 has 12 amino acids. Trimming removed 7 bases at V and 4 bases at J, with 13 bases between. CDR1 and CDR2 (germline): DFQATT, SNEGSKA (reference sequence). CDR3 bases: TGCAGTGGCTCCGCGGACCGAGAGACCCAGTACTTC. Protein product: CSGSADRETQYF.

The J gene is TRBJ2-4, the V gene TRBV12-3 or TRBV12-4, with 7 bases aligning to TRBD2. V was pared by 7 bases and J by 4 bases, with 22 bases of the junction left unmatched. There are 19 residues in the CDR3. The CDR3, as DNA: TGTGCCAGCACTATGGGGCGGGAGTGGCAGCGTTCAGCGAAAAACATTCAGTACTTC. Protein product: CASTMGREWQRSAKNIQYF.

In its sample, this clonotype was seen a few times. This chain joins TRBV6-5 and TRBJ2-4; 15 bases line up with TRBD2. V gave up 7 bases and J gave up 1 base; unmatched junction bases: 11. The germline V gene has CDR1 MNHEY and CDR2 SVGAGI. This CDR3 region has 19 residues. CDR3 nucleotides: TGTGCCAGCATGATACTTGGACTAGCGGGAGGGCGGGCCAAAAACATTCAGTACTTC. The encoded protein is CASMILGLAGGRAKNIQYF.

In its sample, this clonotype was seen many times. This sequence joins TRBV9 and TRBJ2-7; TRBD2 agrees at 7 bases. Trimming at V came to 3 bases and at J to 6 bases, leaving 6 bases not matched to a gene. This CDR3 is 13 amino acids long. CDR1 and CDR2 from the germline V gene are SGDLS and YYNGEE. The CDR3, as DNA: TGTGCCAGCAGCGAGACTAGCCGCAGCGAGCAGTACTTC. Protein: CASSETSRSEQYF.

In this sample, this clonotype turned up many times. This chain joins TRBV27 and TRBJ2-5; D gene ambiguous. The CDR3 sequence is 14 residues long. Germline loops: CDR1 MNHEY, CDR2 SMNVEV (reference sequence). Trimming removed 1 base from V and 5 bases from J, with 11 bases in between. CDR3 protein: CASSLYNSLETQYF. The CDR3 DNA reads TGTGCCAGCAGTTTATATAACAGTCTCGAGACCCAGTACTTC.

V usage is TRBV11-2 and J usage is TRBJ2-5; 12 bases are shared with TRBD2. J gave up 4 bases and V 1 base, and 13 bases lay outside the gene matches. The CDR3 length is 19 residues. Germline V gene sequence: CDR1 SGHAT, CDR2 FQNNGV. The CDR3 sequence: CASSLGGTLLAGGRETQYF. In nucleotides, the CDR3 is TGTGCCAGCAGCTTAGGTGGCACCCTCCTAGCGGGAGGGCGAGAGACCCAGTACTTC.

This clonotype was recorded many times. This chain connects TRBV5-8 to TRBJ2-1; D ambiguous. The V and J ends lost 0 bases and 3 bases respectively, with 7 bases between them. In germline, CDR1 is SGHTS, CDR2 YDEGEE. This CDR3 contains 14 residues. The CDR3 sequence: CASSLVGNYNEQFF. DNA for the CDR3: TGTGCCAGCAGCTTGGTAGGGAACTACAATGAGCAGTTCTTC.

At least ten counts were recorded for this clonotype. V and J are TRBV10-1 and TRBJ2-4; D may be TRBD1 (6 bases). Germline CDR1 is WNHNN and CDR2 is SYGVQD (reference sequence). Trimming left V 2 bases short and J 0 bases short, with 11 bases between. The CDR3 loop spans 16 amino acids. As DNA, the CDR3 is TGCGCCAGCAGTGAGGGACAGTTGGGAGCCAAAAACATTCAGTACTTC. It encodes CASSEGQLGAKNIQYF.

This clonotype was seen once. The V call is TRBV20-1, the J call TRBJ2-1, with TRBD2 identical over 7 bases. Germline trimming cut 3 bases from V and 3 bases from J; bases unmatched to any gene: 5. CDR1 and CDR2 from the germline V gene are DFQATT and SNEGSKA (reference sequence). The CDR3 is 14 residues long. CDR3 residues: CSARPAGSYNEQFF. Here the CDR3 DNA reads TGCAGTGCTAGGCCAGCGGGGAGCTACAATGAGCAGTTCTTC.

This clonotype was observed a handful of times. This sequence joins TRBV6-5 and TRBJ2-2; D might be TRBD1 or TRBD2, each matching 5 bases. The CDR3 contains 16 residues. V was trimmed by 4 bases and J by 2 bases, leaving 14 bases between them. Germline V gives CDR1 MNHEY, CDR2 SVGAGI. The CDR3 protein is CASSSLEGKNTGELFF. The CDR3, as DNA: TGTGCCAGCAGTTCCTTAGAGGGGAAAAACACCGGGGAGCTGTTTTTT.

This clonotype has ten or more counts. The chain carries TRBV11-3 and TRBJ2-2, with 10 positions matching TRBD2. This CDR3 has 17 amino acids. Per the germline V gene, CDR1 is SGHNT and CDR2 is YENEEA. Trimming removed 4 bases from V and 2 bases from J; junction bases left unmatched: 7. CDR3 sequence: CASSSPSGRENTGELFF. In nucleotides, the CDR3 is TGTGCCAGCAGCTCACCGAGCGGGAGGGAAAACACCGGGGAGCTGTTTTTT.

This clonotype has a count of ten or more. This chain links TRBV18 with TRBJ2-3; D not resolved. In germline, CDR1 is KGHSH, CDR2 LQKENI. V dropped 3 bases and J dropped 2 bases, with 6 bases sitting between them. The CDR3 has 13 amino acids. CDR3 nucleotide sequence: TGTGCCAGCTCACCGTCTCTCACAGATACGCAGTATTTT. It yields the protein CASSPSLTDTQYF.

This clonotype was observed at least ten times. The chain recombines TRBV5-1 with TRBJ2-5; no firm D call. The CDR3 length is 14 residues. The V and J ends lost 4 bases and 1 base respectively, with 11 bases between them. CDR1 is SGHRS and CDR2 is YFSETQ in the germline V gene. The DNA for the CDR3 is TGCGCCAGCAGCAGAGAACCACGCCAAGAGACCCAGTACTTC. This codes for CASSREPRQETQYF.

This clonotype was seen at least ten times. The CDR3 spells CASSLEGTGINIQYF. The CDR3 DNA reads as TGCGCCAGCAGCTTGGAAGGGACAGGAATAAACATTCAGTACTTC. The V gene is TRBV5-1, the J gene TRBJ2-4, with 8 bases identical to TRBD1. With V trimmed by 0 bases and J by 6 bases, 5 bases remained unmatched. CDR3 length: 15 amino acids. Germline V gene sequence: CDR1 SGHRS, CDR2 YFSETQ. Supplemented by reference TRBV5-1 and TRBJ2-4, the full variable domain reads KAGVTQTPRYLIKTRGQQVTLSCSPISGHRSVSWYQQTPGQGLQFLFEYFSETQRNKGNFPGRFSGRQFSNSRSEMNVSTLELGDSALYLCASSLEGTGINIQYFGAGTRLSVL.

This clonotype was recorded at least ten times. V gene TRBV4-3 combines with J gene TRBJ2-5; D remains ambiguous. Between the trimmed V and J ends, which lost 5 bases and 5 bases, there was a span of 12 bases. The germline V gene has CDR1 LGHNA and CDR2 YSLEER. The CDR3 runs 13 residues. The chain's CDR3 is CASSTRPKETQYF. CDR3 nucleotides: TGCGCCAGCAGCACCCGGCCGAAGGAGACCCAGTACTTC.

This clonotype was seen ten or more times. The CDR3 protein is CAIRGTSGMGSSYNEQFF. The DNA of the CDR3 is TGTGCCATCAGGGGGACTAGCGGGATGGGAAGCTCCTACAATGAGCAGTTCTTC. The chain recombines TRBV10-3 with TRBJ2-1; 13 positions agree with TRBD2. Trimming cost V 6 bases and J 0 bases; bases outside gene matches: 8. From germline, CDR1 is ENHRY and CDR2 SYGVKD. The CDR3 loop spans 18 amino acids.

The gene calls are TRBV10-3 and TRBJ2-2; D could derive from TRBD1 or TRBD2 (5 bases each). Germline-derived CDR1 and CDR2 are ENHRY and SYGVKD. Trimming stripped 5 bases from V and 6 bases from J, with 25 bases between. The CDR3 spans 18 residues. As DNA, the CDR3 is TGTGCCATCAGTAATCGGGAAAACCGGCAGGGCCTTTCCGGGGAGCTGTTTTTT. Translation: CAISNRENRQGLSGELFF.

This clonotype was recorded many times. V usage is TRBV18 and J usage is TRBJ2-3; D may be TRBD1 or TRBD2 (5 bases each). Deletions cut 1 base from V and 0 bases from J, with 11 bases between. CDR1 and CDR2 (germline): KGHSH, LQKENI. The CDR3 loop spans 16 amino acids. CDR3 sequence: CASSPRDARSTDTQYF. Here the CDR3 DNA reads TGTGCCAGCTCACCACGGGACGCCCGTAGCACAGATACGCAGTATTTT.

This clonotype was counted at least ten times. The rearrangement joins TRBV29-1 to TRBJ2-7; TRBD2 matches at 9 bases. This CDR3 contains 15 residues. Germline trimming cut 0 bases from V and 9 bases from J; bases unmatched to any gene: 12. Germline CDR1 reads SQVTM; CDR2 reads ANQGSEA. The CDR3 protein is CSVEDSGTSPLAQYF. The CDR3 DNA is TGCAGCGTTGAAGACTCCGGGACTAGCCCTCTCGCGCAGTACTTC.

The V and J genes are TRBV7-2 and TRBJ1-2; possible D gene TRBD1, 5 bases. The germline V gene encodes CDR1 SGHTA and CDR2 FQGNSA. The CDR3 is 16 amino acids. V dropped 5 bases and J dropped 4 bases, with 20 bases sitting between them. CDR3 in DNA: TGTGCCAGCAGCCCCACCCAAGACAGAGGATTCTATGGCTACACCTTC. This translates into CASSPTQDRGFYGYTF.

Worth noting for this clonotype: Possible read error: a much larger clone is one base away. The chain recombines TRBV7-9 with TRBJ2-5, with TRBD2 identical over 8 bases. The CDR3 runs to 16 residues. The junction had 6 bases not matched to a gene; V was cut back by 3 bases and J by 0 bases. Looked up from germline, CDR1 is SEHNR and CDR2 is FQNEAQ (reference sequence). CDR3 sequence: CASSFLPGGYQETQYF. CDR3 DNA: TGTGCCAGCAGCTTTCTACCGGGAGGGTACCAAGAGACCCAGTACTTC.

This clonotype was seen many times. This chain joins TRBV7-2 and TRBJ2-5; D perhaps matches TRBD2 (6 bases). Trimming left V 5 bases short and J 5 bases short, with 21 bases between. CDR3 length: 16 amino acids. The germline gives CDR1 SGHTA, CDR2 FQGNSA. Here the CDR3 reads CASSLQAVRGGETQYF. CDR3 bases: TGTGCCAGCAGCCTCCAAGCCGTGCGAGGAGGGGAGACCCAGTACTTC.

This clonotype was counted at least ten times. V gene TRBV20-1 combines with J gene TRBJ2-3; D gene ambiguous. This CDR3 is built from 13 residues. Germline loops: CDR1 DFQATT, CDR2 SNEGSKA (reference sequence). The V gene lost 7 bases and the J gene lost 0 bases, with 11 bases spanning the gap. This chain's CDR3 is CSGSATSTDTQYF. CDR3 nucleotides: TGCAGTGGTTCAGCGACGAGCACAGATACGCAGTATTTT.

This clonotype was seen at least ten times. CDR3 amino acids: CASSPRQGNEQFF. The CDR3 coding sequence is TGTGCCAGCAGCCCCCGTCAGGGAAATGAGCAGTTCTTC. The rearrangement links TRBV7-3 to TRBJ2-1, with a possible D match to TRBD1 (5 bases). Trimming left V 5 bases short and J 7 bases short, with 12 bases between. The CDR3 covers 13 residues. CDR1 and CDR2 (germline): SGHTA, FQGTGA. The variable domain in full, completed from reference TRBV7-3 and TRBJ2-1, reads GAGVSQTPSNKVTEKGKYVELRCDPISGHTALYWYRQSLGQGPEFLIYFQGTGAADDSGLPNDRFFAVRPEGSVSTLKIQRTERGDSAVYLCASSPRQGNEQFFGPGTRLTVL.

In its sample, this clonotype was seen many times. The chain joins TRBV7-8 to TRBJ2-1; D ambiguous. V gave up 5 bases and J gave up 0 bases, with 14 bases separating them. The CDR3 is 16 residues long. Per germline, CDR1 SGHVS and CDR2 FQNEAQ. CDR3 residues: CASSVNRPPSYNEQFF. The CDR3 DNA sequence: TGTGCCAGCAGCGTTAACCGACCACCCTCCTACAATGAGCAGTTCTTC.